This TCR beta chain was identified during a study of control samples from healthy donors and cancer patients. The CDR3 is made up of 18 amino acids. Germline assignment: CDR1 LGHNA and CDR2 YNFKEQ. Trimming removed 1 base from V and 0 bases from J; junction bases left unmatched: 3. Assay used: immunoSEQ multiplex PCR; TCRdb lists only in-frame clones, some missing. In the table there are 90,000 or so clones, around 83% of which are singletons. The specimen sequenced was blood. The chain recombines TRBV4-2 with TRBJ2-6; 10 nucleotides line up with TRBD2. The receptor was isolated from a woman aged 45-60 years in good health. The CDR3 loop is CASSQVPSGSSGANVLTF. In DNA, the CDR3 is TGTGCCAGCAGCCAAGTGCCTAGCGGGAGCTCTGGGGCCAACGTCCTGACTTTC.